The clone carrying this T cell receptor beta chain was observed a single time. Its antigen is as yet unknown. Repertoires were generated with immunoSEQ multiplex PCR, while TCRdb's copy carries only in-frame clones and drops some. Among 130,000 or so clones, 89% were seen once, and the ten largest hold 6.3%. These data come from a study of T cell responses to AZD1222 COVID-19 vaccine. Whole-study context: Second-dose timings of about 4 or about 12 weeks were pooled.

Trimming removed 10 bases at V and 5 bases at J, with 14 bases between. The CDR3 contains 12 residues. Germline CDR1 is LNHDA and CDR2 is SQIVND (reference sequence). General study points: Spike-specific TCR breadth and depth were elevated following two AZD1222 doses. There were mostly white British donors and more females than males, and clonal diversity was possibly underestimated. The study found vaccine-associated CD4 TCRs spanning spike, dominant at 160-218 and 743-854.

The TCR sequence derives from an adult in good health. The V call is TRBV19, the J call TRBJ1-1, with unresolved D. This specimen was peripheral blood, taken on day 0 of AZD1222 vaccination. The CDR3 sequence: CATTRGYTEAFF. The CDR3 DNA sequence: TGTGCCACCACCCGCGGGTATACTGAAGCTTTCTTT.